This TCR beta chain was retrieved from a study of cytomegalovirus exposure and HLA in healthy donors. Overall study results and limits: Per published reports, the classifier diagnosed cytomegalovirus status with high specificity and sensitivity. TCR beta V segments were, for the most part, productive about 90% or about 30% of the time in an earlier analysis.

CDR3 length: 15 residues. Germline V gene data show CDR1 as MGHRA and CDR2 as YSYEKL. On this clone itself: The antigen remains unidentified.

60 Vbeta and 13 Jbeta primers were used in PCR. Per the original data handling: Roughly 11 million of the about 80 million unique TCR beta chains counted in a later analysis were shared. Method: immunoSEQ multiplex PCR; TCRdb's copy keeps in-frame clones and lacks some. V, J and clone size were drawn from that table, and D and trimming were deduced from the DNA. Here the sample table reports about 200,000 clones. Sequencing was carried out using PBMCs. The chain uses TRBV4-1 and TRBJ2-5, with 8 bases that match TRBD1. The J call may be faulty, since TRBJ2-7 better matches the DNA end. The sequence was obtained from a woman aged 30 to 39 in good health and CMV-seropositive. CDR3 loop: CASSLRTGWFYEQYF. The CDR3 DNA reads TGCGCCAGCAGCCTTAGGACAGGGTGGTTCTACGAGCAGTACTTC.